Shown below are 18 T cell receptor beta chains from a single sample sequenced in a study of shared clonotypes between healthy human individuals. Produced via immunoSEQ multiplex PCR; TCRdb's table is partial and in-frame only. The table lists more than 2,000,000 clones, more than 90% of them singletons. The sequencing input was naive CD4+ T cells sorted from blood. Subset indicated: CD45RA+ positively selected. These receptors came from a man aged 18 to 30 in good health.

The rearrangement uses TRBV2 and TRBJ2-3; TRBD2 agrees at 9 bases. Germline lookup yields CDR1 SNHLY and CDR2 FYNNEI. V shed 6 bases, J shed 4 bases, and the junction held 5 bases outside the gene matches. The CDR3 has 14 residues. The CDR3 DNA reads TGTGCCAGCAGCGGGACTAGCTCCGCAGATACGCAGTATTTT. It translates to CASSGTSSADTQYF. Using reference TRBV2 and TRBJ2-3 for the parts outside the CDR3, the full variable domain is EPEVTQTPSHQVTQMGQEVILRCVPISNHLYFYWYRQILGQKVEFLVSFYNNEISEKSEIFDDQFSVERPDGSNFTLKIRSTKLEDSAMYFCASSGTSSADTQYFGPGTRLTVL.

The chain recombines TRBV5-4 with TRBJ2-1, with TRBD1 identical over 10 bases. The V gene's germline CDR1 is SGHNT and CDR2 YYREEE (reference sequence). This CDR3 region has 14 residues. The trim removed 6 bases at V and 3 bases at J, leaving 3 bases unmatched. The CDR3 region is CASTGTGDYNEQFF. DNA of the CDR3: TGTGCCAGCACCGGGACAGGGGACTACAATGAGCAGTTCTTC.

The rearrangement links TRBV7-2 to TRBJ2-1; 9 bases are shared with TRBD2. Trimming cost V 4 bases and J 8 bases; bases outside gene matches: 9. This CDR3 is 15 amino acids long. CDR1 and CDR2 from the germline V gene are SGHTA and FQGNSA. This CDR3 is CASSSKVVAGDEQFF. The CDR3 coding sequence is TGTGCCAGCAGCTCCAAAGTGGTAGCGGGAGATGAGCAGTTCTTC.

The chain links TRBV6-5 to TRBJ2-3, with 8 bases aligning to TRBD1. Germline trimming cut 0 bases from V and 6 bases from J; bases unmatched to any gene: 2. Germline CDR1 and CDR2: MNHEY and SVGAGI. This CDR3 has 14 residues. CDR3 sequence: CASSYSGTGDTQYF. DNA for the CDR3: TGTGCCAGCAGTTACTCCGGGACAGGCGATACGCAGTATTTT.

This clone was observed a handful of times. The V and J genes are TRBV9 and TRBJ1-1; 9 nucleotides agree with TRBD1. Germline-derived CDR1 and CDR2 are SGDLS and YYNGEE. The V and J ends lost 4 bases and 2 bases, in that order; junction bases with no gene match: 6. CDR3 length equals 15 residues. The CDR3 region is CASSRRQGDNTEAFF. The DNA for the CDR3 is TGTGCCAGCAGCAGAAGACAGGGGGACAACACTGAAGCTTTCTTT.

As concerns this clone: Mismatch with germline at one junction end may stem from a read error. In nucleotides, the CDR3 is TGTGCTAGCAGCTTAGGGCAGGGCACAGGAAACACCATATATTTT. Amino acid sequence: CASSLGQGTGNTIYF. The V call is TRBV7-7, the J call TRBJ1-3; D is possibly TRBD1 (5 bases). The CDR3 is 15 residues long. Germline V lookup: CDR1 SSHAT, CDR2 FNYEAQ (reference sequence).

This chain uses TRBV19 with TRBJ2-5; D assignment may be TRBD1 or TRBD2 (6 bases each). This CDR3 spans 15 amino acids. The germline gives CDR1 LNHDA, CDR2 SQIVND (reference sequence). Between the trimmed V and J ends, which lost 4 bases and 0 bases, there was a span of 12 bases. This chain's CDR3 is CASSTMRGDQETQYF. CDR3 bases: TGTGCCAGTAGTACCATGAGGGGGGACCAAGAGACCCAGTACTTC.

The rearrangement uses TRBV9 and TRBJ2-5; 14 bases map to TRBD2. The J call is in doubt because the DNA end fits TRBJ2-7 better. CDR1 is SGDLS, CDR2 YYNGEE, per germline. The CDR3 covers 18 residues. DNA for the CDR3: TGTGCCAGCAGCCCTCAGGGACTAGCGGGGGAACGACCCTACGAGCAGTACTTC. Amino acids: CASSPQGLAGERPYEQYF.

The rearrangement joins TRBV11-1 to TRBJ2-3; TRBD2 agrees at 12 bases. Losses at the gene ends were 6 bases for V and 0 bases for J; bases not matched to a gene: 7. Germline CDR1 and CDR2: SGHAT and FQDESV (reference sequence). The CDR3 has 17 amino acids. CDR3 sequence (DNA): TGTGCCAGCAGTAACGGACTAGCGGGGTATAGCACAGATACGCAGTATTTT. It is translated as CASSNGLAGYSTDTQYF. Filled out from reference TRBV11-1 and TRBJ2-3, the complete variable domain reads EAEVAQSPRYKITEKSQAVAFWCDPISGHATLYWYRQILGQGPELLVQFQDESVVDDSQLPKDRFSAERLKGVDSTLKIQPAELGDSAMYLCASSNGLAGYSTDTQYFGPGTRLTVL.

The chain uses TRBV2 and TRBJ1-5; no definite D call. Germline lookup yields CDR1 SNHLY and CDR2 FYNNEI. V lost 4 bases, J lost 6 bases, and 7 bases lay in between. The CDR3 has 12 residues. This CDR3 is CASSGEVQPQHF. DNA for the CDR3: TGTGCCAGCAGTGGGGAGGTTCAGCCCCAGCATTTT.

The CDR3 nucleotides are TGTGCCTGGAGTGCGGGACAGGTGGGCAATCAGCCCCAGCATTTT. Translation gives CAWSAGQVGNQPQHF. This chain uses TRBV30 with TRBJ1-5; 8 bases align to TRBD1. The CDR3 runs to 15 residues. CDR1 and CDR2 from the germline V gene are GTSNPN and SVGIG (reference sequence). The V segment lost 1 base and the J segment 2 bases; nucleotides outside the gene matches: 4.

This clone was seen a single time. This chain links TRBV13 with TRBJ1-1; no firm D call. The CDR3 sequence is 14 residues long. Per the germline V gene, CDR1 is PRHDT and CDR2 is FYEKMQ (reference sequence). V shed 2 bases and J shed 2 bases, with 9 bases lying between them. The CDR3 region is CASSLHSSNTEAFF. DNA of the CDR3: TGTGCCAGCAGCTTACACAGTTCTAACACTGAAGCTTTCTTT.

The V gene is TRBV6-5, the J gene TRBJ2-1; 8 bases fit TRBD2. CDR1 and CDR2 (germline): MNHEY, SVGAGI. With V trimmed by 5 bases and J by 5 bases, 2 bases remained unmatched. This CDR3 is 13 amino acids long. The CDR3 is CASSRAGDNEQFF. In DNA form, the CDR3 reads TGTGCCAGCAGTCGAGCGGGAGACAATGAGCAGTTCTTC.

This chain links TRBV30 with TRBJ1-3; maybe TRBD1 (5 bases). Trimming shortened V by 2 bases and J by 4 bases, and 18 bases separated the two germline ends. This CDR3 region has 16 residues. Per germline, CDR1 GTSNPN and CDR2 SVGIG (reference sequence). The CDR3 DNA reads TGTGCCTGGAGTAAGGGACGGCTGCAATTGGGAAACACCATATATTTT. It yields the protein CAWSKGRLQLGNTIYF.

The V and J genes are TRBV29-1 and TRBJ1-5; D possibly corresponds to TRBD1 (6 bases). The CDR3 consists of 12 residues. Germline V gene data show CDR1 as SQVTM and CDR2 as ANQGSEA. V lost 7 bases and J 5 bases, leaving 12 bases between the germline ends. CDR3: CSAGGADQPQHF. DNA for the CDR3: TGCAGCGCTGGGGGGGCAGATCAGCCCCAGCATTTT.

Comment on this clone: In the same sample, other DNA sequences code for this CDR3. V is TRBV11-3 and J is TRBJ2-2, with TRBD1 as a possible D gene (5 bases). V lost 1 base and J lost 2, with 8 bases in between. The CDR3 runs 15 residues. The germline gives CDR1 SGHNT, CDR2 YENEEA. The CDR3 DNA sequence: TGTGCCAGCAGCTTAGGTCAGGGTAACACCGGGGAGCTGTTTTTT. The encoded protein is CASSLGQGNTGELFF.

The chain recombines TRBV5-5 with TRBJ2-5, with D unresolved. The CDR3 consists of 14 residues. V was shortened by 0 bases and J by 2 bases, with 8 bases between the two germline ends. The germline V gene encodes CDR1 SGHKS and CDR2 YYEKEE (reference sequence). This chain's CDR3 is CASSLEGRQETQYF. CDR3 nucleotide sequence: TGTGCCAGCAGCTTGGAGGGTAGACAAGAGACCCAGTACTTC.

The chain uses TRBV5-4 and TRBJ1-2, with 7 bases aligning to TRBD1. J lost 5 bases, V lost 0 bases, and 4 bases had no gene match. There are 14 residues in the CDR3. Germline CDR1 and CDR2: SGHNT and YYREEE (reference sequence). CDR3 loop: CASSLAGQPYGYTF. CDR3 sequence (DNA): TGTGCCAGCAGCTTGGCGGGACAGCCATATGGCTACACCTTC.